This T cell receptor (beta chain) was found in a study of CXCR3-negative and CXCR3-positive naive CD8 T cells. Broader study findings: CXCR3-expressing naive cells carried TRB CDR3s more hydrophobic than those of CXCR3-negative naive cells. Naive cells used TRBV-TRBJ genes in much the same way whether CXCR3-negative or CXCR3-positive; memory cells did not.

Notes on this clonotype: Its specificity is not known.

In preparing the TRB cDNA libraries, 5' RACE with UMI labels was used. With the 5' RACE reads reprocessed, TCRdb shows one record per CDR3 protein and no DNA. The sample's table shows 150,000 to 180,000 distinct CDR3 sequences. This CDR3 is 13 amino acids long. Germline V CDR1 and CDR2: MDHEN, SYDVKM. What was sequenced was naive CXCR3+ CD8+ T cells from blood. The subset is: CD45RO-CCR7+CD27+CD95- naive CD8+ T cells expressing CXCR3 (TNR3+). V gene TRBV28 combines with J gene TRBJ1-5; TCRdb's D call, TRBD1, is unchecked because there is no DNA. The sequence derives from a human donor in good health. Some clones in this sample may be carry-over from other donors' samples. The CDR3 loop is CASSGTGGWPQHF.